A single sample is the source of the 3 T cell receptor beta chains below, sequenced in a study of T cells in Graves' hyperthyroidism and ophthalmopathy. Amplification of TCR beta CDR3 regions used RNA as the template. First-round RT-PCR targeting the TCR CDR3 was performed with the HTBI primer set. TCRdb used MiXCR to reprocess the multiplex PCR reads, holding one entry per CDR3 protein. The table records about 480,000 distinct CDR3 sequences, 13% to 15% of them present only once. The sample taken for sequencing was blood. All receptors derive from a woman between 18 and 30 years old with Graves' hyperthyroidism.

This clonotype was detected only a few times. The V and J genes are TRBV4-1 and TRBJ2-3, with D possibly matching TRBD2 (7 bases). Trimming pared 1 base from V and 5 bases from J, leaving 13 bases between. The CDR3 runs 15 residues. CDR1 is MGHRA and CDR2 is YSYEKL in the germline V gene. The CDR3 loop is CASSQVRGGVDTQYF. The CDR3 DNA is TGCGCCAGCAGCCAAGTGAGGGGGGGGGTAGATACGCAGTATTTT.

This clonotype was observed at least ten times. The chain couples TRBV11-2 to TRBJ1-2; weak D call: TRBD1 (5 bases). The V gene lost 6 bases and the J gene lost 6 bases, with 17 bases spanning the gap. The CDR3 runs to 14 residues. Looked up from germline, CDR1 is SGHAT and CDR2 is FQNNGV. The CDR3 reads CASRRPSGVDGYTF. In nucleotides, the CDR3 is TGTGCCAGCAGGCGTCCATCGGGGGTCGATGGCTACACCTTC.

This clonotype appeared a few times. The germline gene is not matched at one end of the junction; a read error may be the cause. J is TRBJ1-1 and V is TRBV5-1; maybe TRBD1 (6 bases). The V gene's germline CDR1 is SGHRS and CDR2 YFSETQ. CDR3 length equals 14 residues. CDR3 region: CASSLPTGNTEAFF. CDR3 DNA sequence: TGCGCCAGCAGCTTACCCACAGGGAACACTGAGGCTTTCTTT.